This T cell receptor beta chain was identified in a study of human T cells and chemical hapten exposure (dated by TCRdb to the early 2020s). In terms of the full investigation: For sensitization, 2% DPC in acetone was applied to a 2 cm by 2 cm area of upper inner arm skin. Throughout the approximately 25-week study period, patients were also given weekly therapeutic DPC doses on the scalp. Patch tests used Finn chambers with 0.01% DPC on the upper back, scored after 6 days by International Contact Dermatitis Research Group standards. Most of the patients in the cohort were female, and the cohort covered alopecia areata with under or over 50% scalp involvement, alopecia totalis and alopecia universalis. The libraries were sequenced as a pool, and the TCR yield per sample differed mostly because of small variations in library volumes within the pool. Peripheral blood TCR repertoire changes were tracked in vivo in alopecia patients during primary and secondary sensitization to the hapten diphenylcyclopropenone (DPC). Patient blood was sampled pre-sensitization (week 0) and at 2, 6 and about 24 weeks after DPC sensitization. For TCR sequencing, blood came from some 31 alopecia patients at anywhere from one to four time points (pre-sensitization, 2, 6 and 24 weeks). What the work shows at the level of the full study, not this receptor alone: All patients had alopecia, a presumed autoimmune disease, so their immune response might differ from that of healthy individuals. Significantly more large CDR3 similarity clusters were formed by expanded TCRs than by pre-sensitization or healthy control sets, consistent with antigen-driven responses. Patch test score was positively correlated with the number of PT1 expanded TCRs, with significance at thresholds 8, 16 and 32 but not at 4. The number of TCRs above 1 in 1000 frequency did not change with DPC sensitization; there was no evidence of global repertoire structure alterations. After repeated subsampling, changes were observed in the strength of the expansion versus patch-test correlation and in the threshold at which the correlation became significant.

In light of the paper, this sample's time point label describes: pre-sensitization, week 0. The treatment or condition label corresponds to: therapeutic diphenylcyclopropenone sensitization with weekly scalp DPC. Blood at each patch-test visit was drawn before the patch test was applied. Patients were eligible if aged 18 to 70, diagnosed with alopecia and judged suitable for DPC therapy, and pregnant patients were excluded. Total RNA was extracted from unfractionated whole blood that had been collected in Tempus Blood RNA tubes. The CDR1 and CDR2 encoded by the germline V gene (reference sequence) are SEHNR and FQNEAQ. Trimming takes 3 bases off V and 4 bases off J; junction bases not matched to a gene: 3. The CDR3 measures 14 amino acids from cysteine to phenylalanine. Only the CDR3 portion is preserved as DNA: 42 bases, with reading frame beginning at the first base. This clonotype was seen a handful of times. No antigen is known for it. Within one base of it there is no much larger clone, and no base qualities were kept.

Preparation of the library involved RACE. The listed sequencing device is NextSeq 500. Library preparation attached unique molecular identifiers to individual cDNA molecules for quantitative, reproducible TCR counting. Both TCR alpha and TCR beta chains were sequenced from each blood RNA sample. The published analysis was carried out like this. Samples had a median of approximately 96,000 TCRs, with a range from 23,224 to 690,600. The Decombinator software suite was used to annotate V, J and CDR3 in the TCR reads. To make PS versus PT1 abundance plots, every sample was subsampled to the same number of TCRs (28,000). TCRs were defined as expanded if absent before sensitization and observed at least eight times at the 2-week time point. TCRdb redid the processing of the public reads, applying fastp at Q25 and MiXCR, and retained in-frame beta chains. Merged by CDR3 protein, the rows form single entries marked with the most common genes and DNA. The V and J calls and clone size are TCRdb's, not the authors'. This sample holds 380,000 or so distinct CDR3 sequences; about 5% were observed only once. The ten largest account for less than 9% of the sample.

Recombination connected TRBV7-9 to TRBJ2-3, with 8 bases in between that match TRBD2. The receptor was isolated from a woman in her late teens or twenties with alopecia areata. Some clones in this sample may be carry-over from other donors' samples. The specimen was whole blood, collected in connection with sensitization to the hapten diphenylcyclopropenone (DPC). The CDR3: CASSFETSADTQYF. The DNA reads TGTGCCAGCAGCTTCGAGACTAGCGCAGATACGCAGTATTTT.